These T cell receptor beta chains were read from a single sample in a study of molecular identifiers for immune sequencing clone quantification. TCRdb reanalysed the PCR reads using MiXCR and keeps one entry per CDR3 protein. The table shows more than 300,000 distinct CDR3 sequences, with 20% to 25% occurring only once. Sequencing used naive CD8+ T cells from blood, with Jurkat cell RNA spiked in. Source of these receptors: a human donor in good health. Some libraries in this study had Jurkat cell RNA spiked in. Each CDR3 is given with its conserved first and last residue. The order of the fields is J gene, D gene, CDR3 length, V gene, clone size, CDR3 protein, CDR3 DNA. The D gene is left open where the match is weak. Clone sizes are given selectively: once, few, many, or a class where the clone is expanded.

>TRBJ1-1|-|13|TRBV13|many
CASSNWAQQEAFF
TGTGCCAGCAGCAACTGGGCTCAACAGGAAGCTTTCTTT
>TRBJ2-3|-|15|TRBV20-1|-
CSASQVALRTDTQYF
TGCAGTGCCAGCCAAGTAGCACTGCGAACGGATACGCAGTATTTT
>TRBJ2-2|TRBD2|19|TRBV4-3|many
CASSQEFPLGSGRAGELFF
TGCGCCAGCAGCCAAGAGTTCCCCCTGGGGAGCGGGAGAGCCGGGGAGCTGTTTTTT
>TRBJ2-7|-|14|TRBV4-3|-
CASSQGTRGYEQYF
TGCGCCAGCAGCCAAGGAACACGTGGGTACGAGCAGTACTTC
>TRBJ2-3|-|12|TRBV19|-
CASTNHGGTQYF
TGTGCCAGTACCAACCACGGAGGTACGCAGTATTTT
>TRBJ2-7|-|14|TRBV5-6|many
CASSLAGTFRREYF
TGTGCCAGCAGCTTGGCTGGGACCTTTCGGCGGGAGTACTTC
>TRBJ2-3|-|14|TRBV27|-
CASSLQGINQPQYF
TGTGCCAGCAGTTTACAGGGGATAAATCAGCCCCAGTATTTT
>TRBJ2-7|-|15|TRBV20-1|few
CSARILSPGTYEQYF
TGCAGTGCTAGAATCCTTTCCCCAGGGACCTACGAGCAGTACTTC
>TRBJ1-1|-|16|TRBV5-1|-
CASSLGRGRRGTEAFF
TGCGCCAGCAGCTTGGGTCGGGGCAGGAGAGGCACTGAAGCTTTCTTT
>TRBJ2-3|-|14|TRBV11-2|many
CASSLKLVADTQYF
TGTGCCAGCAGCTTAAAACTAGTGGCCGATACGCAGTATTTT
>TRBJ2-5|-|13|TRBV13|many
CASSYYHQETQYF
TGTGCCAGCAGCTATTACCACCAAGAGACCCAGTACTTC
>TRBJ1-5|-|15|TRBV2|many
CASSKNRDSNQPQHF
TGTGCCAGCAGTAAGAACCGGGACAGCAATCAGCCCCAGCATTTT
>TRBJ1-1|-|15|TRBV5-1|many
CASSWRTEMNTEAFF
TGCGCCAGCAGCTGGAGGACAGAGATGAACACTGAAGCTTTCTTT
>TRBJ2-7|-|15|TRBV9|-
CASGARLGEGYEQYF
TGTGCCAGCGGCGCTAGACTAGGCGAGGGCTACGAGCAGTACTTC
>TRBJ2-1|-|13|TRBV7-8|many
CASSLAKHNEQFF
TGTGCCAGCAGCTTAGCCAAACACAATGAGCAGTTCTTC
>TRBJ1-2|-|16|TRBV5-1|-
CASSLASTSYNYGYTF
TGCGCCAGCAGCTTGGCGTCAACCAGCTATAACTATGGCTACACCTTC
>TRBJ2-1|TRBD1|17|TRBV24-1|few
CATSDYGTGVEGNEQFF
TGTGCCACCAGTGATTACGGGACAGGGGTTGAGGGGAATGAGCAGTTCTTC
>TRBJ1-2|-|14|TRBV25-1|many
CASSELGGSYGYTF
TGTGCCAGCAGTGAATTAGGGGGATCGTATGGCTACACCTTC
>TRBJ2-3|-|15|TRBV4-3|-
CASSQDSSNRFTQYF
TGCGCCAGCAGCCAAGACTCCTCTAACAGATTTACGCAGTATTTT
>TRBJ2-7|TRBD2|14|TRBV20-1|few
CSARELAGAYEQYF
TGCAGTGCTAGAGAGCTAGCGGGGGCCTACGAGCAGTACTTC
>TRBJ2-7|TRBD2|15|TRBV7-8|-
CAGSPTSGGSYEQYF
TGTGCCGGCAGTCCAACTAGCGGGGGATCCTACGAGCAGTACTTC
>TRBJ2-5|-|15|TRBV7-2|-
CASSMVVTGQETQYF
TGTGCCAGCAGCATGGTCGTAACAGGACAAGAGACCCAGTACTTC
>TRBJ2-7|TRBD2|16|TRBV28|many
CASSPTLGLAGYEQYF
TGTGCCAGCAGTCCAACTCTGGGACTAGCGGGTTACGAGCAGTACTTC
>TRBJ1-1|TRBD1|15|TRBV4-1|-
CASSLDRQMNTEAFF
TGCGCCAGCAGCCTGGACAGGCAGATGAACACTGAAGCTTTCTTT
>TRBJ2-7|-|14|TRBV29-1|many
CSVEDPQGGYEQYF
TGCAGCGTTGAAGATCCCCAGGGTGGTTACGAGCAGTACTTC
>TRBJ2-3|-|15|TRBV2|-
CASSEAGWEADTQYF
TGTGCCAGCAGTGAAGCGGGTTGGGAGGCAGATACGCAGTATTTT
>TRBJ2-7|-|15|TRBV19|-
CASSIRTSTTYEQYF
TGTGCCAGTAGTATCAGGACAAGCACCACCTACGAGCAGTACTTC